This TCR beta chain was sequenced in a study of T cell changes during pregnancy in multiple sclerosis. This clone is a singleton in its sample. The germline V gene has CDR1 SGHTA and CDR2 FQGNSA. CDR3 length equals 11 residues. V was pared by 5 bases and J by 2 bases, with 3 bases between. This table comes from immunoSEQ multiplex PCR, and its TCRdb copy is limited to in-frame clones, with some not included. The sample lists roughly 120,000 clones; around 90% were seen once. The sample here was peripheral blood, taken in the third trimester of pregnancy. The genes are TRBV7-2 and TRBJ2-5; D not resolved. The TCR was taken from a female donor with multiple sclerosis, enrolled in a pregnancy study. The CDR3 DNA reads as TGTGCCAGCAGCCGGCAAGAGACCCAGTACTTC. Its protein is CASSRQETQYF. Filled out from reference TRBV7-2 and TRBJ2-5, the complete variable domain reads GAGVSQSPSNKVTEKGKDVELRCDPISGHTALYWYRQSLGQGLEFLIYFQGNSAPDKSGLPSDRFSAERTGGSVSTLTIQRTQQEDSAVYLCASSRQETQYFGPGTRLLVL.